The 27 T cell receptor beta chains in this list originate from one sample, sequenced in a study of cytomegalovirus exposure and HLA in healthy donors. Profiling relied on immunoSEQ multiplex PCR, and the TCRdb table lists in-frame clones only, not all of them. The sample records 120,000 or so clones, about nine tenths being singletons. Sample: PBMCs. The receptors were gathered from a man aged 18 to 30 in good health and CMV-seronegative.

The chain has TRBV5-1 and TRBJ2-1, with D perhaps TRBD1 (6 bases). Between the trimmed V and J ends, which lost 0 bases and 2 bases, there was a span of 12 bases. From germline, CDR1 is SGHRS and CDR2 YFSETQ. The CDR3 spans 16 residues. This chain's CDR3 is CASSLAGALTYNEQFF. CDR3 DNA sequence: TGCGCCAGCAGCTTGGCAGGGGCCTTAACCTACAATGAGCAGTTCTTC. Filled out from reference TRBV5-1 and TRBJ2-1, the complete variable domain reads KAGVTQTPRYLIKTRGQQVTLSCSPISGHRSVSWYQQTPGQGLQFLFEYFSETQRNKGNFPGRFSGRQFSNSRSEMNVSTLELGDSALYLCASSLAGALTYNEQFFGPGTRLTVL.

CDR3 DNA sequence: TGCGCCAGCAGCTTGGAGGGGACAGATACGCAGTATTTT. Residues: CASSLEGTDTQYF. This chain uses TRBV5-1 with TRBJ2-3; D may be TRBD1 (5 bases). From germline, CDR1 is SGHRS and CDR2 YFSETQ. The CDR3 covers 13 residues. Trimming left V 0 bases short and J 3 bases short, with 5 bases between.

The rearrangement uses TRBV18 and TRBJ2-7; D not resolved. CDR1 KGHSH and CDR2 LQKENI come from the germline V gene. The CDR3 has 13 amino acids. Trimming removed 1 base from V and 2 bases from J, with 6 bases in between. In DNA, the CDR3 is TGTGCCAGCTCACCACGTGGGCCCTACGAGCAGTACTTC. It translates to CASSPRGPYEQYF.

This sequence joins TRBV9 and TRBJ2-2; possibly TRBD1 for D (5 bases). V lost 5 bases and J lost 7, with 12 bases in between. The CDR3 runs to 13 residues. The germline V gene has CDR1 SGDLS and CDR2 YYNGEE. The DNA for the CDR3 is TGTGCCAGCAGGACAGATTCCGGCGGGGAGCTGTTTTTT. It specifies CASRTDSGGELFF.

CDR3 sequence: CASSFGRGLNEQFF. The CDR3 bases are TGCGCCAGCAGTTTCGGTAGGGGCCTCAATGAGCAGTTCTTC. The chain employs TRBV5-1 and TRBJ2-1; D might be TRBD1 (5 bases). CDR1 is SGHRS and CDR2 is YFSETQ in the germline V gene. This CDR3 has 14 residues. V gave up 5 bases and J gave up 6 bases, with 15 bases separating them.

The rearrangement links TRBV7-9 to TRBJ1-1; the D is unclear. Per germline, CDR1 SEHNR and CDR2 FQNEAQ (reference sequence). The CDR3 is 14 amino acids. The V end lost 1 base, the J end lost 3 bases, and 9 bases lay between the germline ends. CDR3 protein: CASSLVPGYTEAFF. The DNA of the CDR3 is TGTGCCAGCAGCTTAGTTCCCGGGTACACTGAAGCTTTCTTT.

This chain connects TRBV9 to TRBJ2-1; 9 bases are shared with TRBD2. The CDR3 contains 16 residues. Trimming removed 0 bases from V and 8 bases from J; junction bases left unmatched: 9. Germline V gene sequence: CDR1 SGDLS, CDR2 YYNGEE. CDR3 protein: CASSVGGGGAFDEQFF. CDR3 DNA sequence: TGTGCCAGCAGCGTAGGTGGCGGGGGGGCCTTCGATGAGCAGTTCTTC.

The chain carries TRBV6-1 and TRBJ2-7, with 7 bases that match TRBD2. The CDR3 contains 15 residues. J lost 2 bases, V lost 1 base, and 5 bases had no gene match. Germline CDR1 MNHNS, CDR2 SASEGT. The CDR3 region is CASSEGGGIAYEQYF. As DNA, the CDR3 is TGTGCCAGCAGTGAAGGGGGGGGAATAGCCTACGAGCAGTACTTC.

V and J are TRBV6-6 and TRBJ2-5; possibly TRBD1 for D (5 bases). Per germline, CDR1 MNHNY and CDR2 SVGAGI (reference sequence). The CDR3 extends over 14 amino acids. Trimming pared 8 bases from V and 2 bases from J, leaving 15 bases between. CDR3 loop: CASVDSGKQETQYF. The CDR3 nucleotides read TGTGCCAGCGTAGACTCAGGGAAACAAGAGACCCAGTACTTC.

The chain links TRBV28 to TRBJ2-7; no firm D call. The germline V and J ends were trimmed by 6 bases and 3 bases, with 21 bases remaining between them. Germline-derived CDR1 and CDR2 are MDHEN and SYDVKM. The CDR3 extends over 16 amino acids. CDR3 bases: TGTGCCAGCAGACCATCCCTGGCCAGAGACTTCTACGAGCAGTACTTC. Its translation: CASRPSLARDFYEQYF.

CDR3: CASSLRDNTYEQYF. CDR3 bases: TGTGCCAGCAGTCTCCGGGACAATACCTACGAGCAGTACTTC. V gene TRBV6-6 combines with J gene TRBJ2-7; possible D gene TRBD1, 6 bases. The CDR3 spans 14 residues. Germline V lookup: CDR1 MNHNY, CDR2 SVGAGI (reference sequence). V lost 5 bases and J 2 bases, leaving 13 bases between the germline ends.

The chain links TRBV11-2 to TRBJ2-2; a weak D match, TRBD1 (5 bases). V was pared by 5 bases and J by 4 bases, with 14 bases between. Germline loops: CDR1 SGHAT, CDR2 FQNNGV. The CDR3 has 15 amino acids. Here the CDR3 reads CASSPRRAVTGELFF. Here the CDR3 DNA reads TGTGCCAGCAGCCCCCGCAGGGCGGTCACCGGGGAGCTGTTTTTT.

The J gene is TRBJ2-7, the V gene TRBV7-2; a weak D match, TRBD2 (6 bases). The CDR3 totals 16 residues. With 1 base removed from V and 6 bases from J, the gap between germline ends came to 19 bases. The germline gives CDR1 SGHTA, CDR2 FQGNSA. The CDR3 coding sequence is TGTGCCAGCAGCTTAGGGGGCGGGGCTACCACTCGCGAGCAGTACTTC. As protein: CASSLGGGATTREQYF.

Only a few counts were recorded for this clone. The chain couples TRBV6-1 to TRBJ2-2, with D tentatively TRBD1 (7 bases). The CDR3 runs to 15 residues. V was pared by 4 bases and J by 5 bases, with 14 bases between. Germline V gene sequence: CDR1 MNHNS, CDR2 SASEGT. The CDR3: CASSVEGAGTGELFF. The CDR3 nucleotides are TGTGCCAGCAGTGTGGAGGGGGCGGGAACCGGGGAGCTGTTTTTT.

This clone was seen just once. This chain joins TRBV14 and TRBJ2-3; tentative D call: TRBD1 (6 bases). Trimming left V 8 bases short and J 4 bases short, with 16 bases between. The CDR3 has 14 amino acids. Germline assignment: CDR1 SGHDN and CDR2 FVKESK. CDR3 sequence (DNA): TGTGCCAGCTCCGCAGGGGTGTTATCAGATACGCAGTATTTT. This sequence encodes CASSAGVLSDTQYF. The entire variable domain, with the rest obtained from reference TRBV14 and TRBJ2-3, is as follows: EAGVTQFPSHSVIEKGQTVTLRCDPISGHDNLYWYRRVMGKEIKFLLHFVKESKQDESGMPNNRFLAERTGGTYSTLKVQPAELEDSGVYFCASSAGVLSDTQYFGPGTRLTVL.

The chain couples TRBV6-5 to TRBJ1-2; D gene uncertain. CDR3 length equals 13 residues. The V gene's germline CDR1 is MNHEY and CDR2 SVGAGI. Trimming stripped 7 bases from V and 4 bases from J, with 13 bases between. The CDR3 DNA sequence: TGTGCCAGCACCCCGAGGCCTTTCTATGGCTACACCTTC. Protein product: CASTPRPFYGYTF.

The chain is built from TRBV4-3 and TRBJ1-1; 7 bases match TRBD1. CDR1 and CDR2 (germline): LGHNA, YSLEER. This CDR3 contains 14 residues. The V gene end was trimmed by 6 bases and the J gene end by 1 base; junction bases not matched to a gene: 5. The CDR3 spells CASRGQATNTEAFF. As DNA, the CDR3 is TGCGCCAGCAGAGGACAGGCCACGAACACTGAAGCTTTCTTT.

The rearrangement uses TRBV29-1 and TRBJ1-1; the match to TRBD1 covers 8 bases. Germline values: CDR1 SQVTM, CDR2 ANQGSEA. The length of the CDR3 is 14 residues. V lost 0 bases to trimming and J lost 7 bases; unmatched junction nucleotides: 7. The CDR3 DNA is TGCAGCGTTGAAGAGAGGACAGGGAAGGGTGAAGCTTTCTTT. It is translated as CSVEERTGKGEAFF.

The CDR3 coding sequence is TGCAGCGTTGCTCTGACAGGTTATGGACTAGCGGGGATGGGGGAGCTGTTTTTT. It is translated as CSVALTGYGLAGMGELFF. The V call is TRBV29-1, the J call TRBJ2-2; 12 nucleotides line up with TRBD2. CDR3 length: 18 amino acids. Germline CDR1 and CDR2: SQVTM and ANQGSEA. J was trimmed by 8 bases and V by 4 bases; bases with no gene match: 17.

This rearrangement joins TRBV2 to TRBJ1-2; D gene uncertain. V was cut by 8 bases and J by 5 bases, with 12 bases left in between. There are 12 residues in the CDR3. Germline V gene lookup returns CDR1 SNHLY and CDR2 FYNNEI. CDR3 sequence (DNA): TGTGCCAGCTCTCCGGGAGAATATGGCTACACCTTC. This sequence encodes CASSPGEYGYTF.

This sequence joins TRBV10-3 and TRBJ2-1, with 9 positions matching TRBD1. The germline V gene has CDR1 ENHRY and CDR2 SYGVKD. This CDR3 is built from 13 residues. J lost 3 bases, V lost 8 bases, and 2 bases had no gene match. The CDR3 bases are TGTGCCATCGGGACAGGGAACTACAATGAGCAGTTCTTC. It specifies CAIGTGNYNEQFF.

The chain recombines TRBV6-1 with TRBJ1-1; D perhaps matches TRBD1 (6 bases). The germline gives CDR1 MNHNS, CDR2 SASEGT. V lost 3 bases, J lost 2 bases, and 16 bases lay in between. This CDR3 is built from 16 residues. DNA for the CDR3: TGTGCCAGCAGTGACCGACAGGTTTTTGGTAACACTGAAGCTTTCTTT. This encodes CASSDRQVFGNTEAFF.

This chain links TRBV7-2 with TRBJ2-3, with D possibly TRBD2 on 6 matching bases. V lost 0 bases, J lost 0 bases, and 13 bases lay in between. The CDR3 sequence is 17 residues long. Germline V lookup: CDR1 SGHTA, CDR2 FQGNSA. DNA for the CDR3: TGTGCCAGCAGCTTAGCAGGCGGGACTCGAAGCACAGATACGCAGTATTTT. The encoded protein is CASSLAGGTRSTDTQYF. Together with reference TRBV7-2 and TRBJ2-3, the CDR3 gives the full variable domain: GAGVSQSPSNKVTEKGKDVELRCDPISGHTALYWYRQSLGQGLEFLIYFQGNSAPDKSGLPSDRFSAERTGGSVSTLTIQRTQQEDSAVYLCASSLAGGTRSTDTQYFGPGTRLTVL.

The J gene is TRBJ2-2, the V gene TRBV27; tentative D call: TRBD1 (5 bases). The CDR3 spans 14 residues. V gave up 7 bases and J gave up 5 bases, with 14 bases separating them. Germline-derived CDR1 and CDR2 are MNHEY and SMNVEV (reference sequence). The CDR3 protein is CASNRGRATGELFF. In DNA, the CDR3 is TGTGCCAGCAATAGGGGCAGGGCGACCGGGGAGCTGTTTTTT.

The CDR3 nucleotides read TGTGCCGGAAGTGGGACATCACGGGAAAAACTGTTTTTT. Amino acid sequence: CAGSGTSREKLFF. J is TRBJ1-4 and V is TRBV28; D perhaps matches TRBD1 (6 bases). This CDR3 region has 13 residues. Germline V gene sequence: CDR1 MDHEN, CDR2 SYDVKM. With 11 bases removed from V and 8 bases from J, the gap between germline ends came to 18 bases.

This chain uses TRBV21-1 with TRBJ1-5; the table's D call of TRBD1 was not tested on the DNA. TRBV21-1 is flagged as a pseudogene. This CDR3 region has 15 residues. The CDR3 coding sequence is TGTGCCAGCAGCAAACGTCAGGAATGCAATCAGCCCCAGCATTTT. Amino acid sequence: CASSKRQECNQPQHF.

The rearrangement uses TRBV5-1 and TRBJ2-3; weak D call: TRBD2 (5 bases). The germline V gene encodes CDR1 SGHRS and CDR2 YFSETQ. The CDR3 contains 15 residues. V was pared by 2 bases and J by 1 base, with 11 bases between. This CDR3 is CASSFSEGGTDTQYF. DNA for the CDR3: TGCGCCAGCAGCTTTTCCGAGGGCGGCACAGATACGCAGTATTTT.